This is a list of T cell receptor beta chains from one sample in a study of T cell responses to AZD1222 COVID-19 vaccine. Method: immunoSEQ multiplex PCR; TCRdb's copy keeps in-frame clones and lacks some. The profile shows 90,000 to 150,000 clones, roughly 90% of them singletons. The material was peripheral blood, obtained on day 0 of AZD1222 vaccination. These receptors were taken from an adult in good health. CDR3s include the opening cysteine and the closing phenylalanine or tryptophan. The order of the fields is D gene, J gene, V gene, clone size, CDR3 DNA, CDR3 protein. D genes are given only for firm matches. Clone size appears in some rows only: once, few, many, or a class for an expanded clone.

>-|TRBJ1-2|TRBV2|-
TGTGCCAGCAGTGAAGGGGAGTCCCCCGAGTTCTATGGCTACACCTTC
CASSEGESPEFYGYTF
>-|TRBJ1-6|TRBV15|-
TGTGCCACGGCGAAAGGGGGAAAGGGCTCCTATAATTCACCCCTCCACTTT
CATAKGGKGSYNSPLHF
>-|TRBJ2-7|TRBV12-5|-
TGTGCTAGTGGTTTGGTAGCTTCTTCGACGGGCGAGCAGTACTTC
CASGLVASSTGEQYF
>-|TRBJ1-2|TRBV7-2|-
TGTGCCAGCAGCTTAGCTTGGCAGGGCTTATATGGCTACACCTTC
CASSLAWQGLYGYTF
>TRBD2|TRBJ2-1|TRBV14|-
TGTGCCAGCAGCCAAGATAAGGCGGGGGGCCGGTACAATGAGCAGTTCTTC
CASSQDKAGGRYNEQFF
>-|TRBJ1-1|TRBV6-6|once
TGTGCCAGCAGTTCCCCGGGCCCCTTTCACACTGAAGCTTTCTTT
CASSSPGPFHTEAFF
>TRBD1|TRBJ1-6|TRBV6-4|-
TGTGCCAGCAGGAGGGACAGGGTTTCACCCCTCCACTTT
CASRRDRVSPLHF
>-|TRBJ2-7|TRBV20-1|-
TGCAGTGCTAGTGGGGTCTACGAGCAGTACTTC
CSASGVYEQYF
>TRBD2|TRBJ2-2|TRBV27|-
TGTGCCAGCAGTTTATATAGCGGGGTCACCGGGGAGCTGTTTTTT
CASSLYSGVTGELFF
>-|TRBJ1-2|TRBV28|-
TGTGCCAGCAGTTTATCAGGGTACAGAAGCTACACCTTC
CASSLSGYRSYTF
>-|TRBJ1-1|TRBV18|once
TGTGCCAGCTCACCACCCCGAGGACGGCCAAGGGACACTGAAGCTTTCTTT
CASSPPRGRPRDTEAFF
>TRBD2|TRBJ2-3|TRBV6-4|-
TGTGCCAGCAGTGACCTAGCGGGCACAGATACGCAGTATTTT
CASSDLAGTDTQYF
>-|TRBJ1-1|TRBV7-2|-
TGTGCCAGCAGTCAAGTGGGGGGAGTGACTGAAGCTTTCTTT
CASSQVGGVTEAFF
>-|TRBJ1-1|TRBV5-1|-
TGCGCCAGCAGCATACAGGTGAACACTGAAGCTTTCTTT
CASSIQVNTEAFF
>-|TRBJ2-5|TRBV6-5|-
TGTGCCAGCAGTTATTTGGGGGAAGAGACCCAGTACTTC
CASSYLGEETQYF
>-|TRBJ1-4|TRBV27|-
TGTGCCAGCAGTCCCCAGTCGCGGGGGCAAATTGAAAAACTGTTTTTT
CASSPQSRGQIEKLFF
>TRBD1|TRBJ1-2|TRBV27|-
TGTGCCAGCAGATACCGGGACAGGAACTATGGCTACACCTTC
CASRYRDRNYGYTF
>-|TRBJ2-7|TRBV6-1|-
TGTGCCAGCAGTGAAGCGTTAGACCGATACTCCTACGAGCAGTACTTC
CASSEALDRYSYEQYF
>TRBD2|TRBJ2-4|TRBV19|-
TGTGCCAGTAGTGTCTACCGAGGTAGCGGGGGGGCTTTTGCCAAAAACATTCAGTACTTC
CASSVYRGSGGAFAKNIQYF
>TRBD1|TRBJ2-1|TRBV5-1|-
TGCGCCAGCAGTTCGACCGGGACAGGGTTCTATGAGCAGTTCTTC
CASSSTGTGFYEQFF
>-|TRBJ1-2|TRBV3-1/TRBV3-2|-
TGTGCCAGCAGCCAAGAGGGGAGCATCTATGGCTACACCTTC
CASSQEGSIYGYTF
>-|TRBJ1-1|TRBV3-1/TRBV3-2|few
TGTGCCAGCAGCTTCCGGGACCAGGAGGCCGCTGAAGCTTTCTTT
CASSFRDQEAAEAFF
>TRBD1|TRBJ2-5|TRBV25-1|-
TGTGCCAGCAGTGAGGACAGGGGGAGTGAGACCCAGTACTTC
CASSEDRGSETQYF
>TRBD1|TRBJ2-7|TRBV20-1|-
TGCAGTGCTAGTCACCCGGGACAGGGGACCTACGAGCAGTACTTC
CSASHPGQGTYEQYF
>-|TRBJ1-5|TRBV6-5|-
TGTGCCAGCAGCAGGGAGGGGGATCAGCCCCAGCATTTT
CASSREGDQPQHF
>-|TRBJ2-7|TRBV18|-
TGTGCCAGCTCACCTCCCGCAGGCTCCTACGAGCAGTACTTC
CASSPPAGSYEQYF
>-|TRBJ1-2|TRBV6-5|-
TGTGCCAGCAGTTACGGGAGAGATACCTATGGCTACACCTTC
CASSYGRDTYGYTF
>-|TRBJ2-1|TRBV6-5|-
TGTGCCAGCAGTTACCCCCCGGGTAATGAGCAGTTCTTC
CASSYPPGNEQFF
>-|TRBJ2-3|TRBV7-2|-
TGTGCCAGCAGGGACCGGGGCCTCGGGACAGATACGCAGTATTTT
CASRDRGLGTDTQYF
>-|TRBJ2-2|TRBV18|-
TGTGCCAGCTCACCAAAAATACACAGGGATTTCGCCGGGGAGCTGTTTTTT
CASSPKIHRDFAGELFF
>-|TRBJ1-4|TRBV6-1|-
TGTGCCAGCAGTGAATTAAGGGGGACCGCTAATGAAAAACTGTTTTTT
CASSELRGTANEKLFF
>TRBD1|TRBJ1-2|TRBV6-5|-
TGTGCCAGCAGTTACGGTGACAGGGGGCGCTCTGGCTACACCTTC
CASSYGDRGRSGYTF
>-|TRBJ2-2|TRBV2|-
TGTGCCAGCATCGCAGAGTTGACCGGGGAGCTGTTTTTT
CASIAELTGELFF